These T cell receptor beta chains were read from a single sample in a study of control samples from healthy donors and cancer patients. Here immunoSEQ multiplex PCR was the method, and the copy in TCRdb shows in-frame clones only, minus some. This sample has hundreds of thousands of clones; about 93% occur once, and the top ten carry around 6.8%. The sequencing sample was made of PBMCs. The source is a man in his forties with head and neck cancer. Both conserved end residues are trimmed from each CDR3.

TRBJ2-7 TRBV3-1/TRBV3-2 ASSQGGRGIGEQY
TRBJ1-4 TRBV18 ASSPWRDPRVANEKLF
TRBJ2-1 TRBV2 ASSVSLPYNEQF
TRBJ2-7 TRBV6-6 ASSYGTGEGYYEQY
TRBJ1-4 TRBV7-9 ASSLRAGLLATNEKLF
TRBJ2-7 TRBV28 ASRPHGSSYEQY
TRBJ1-2 TRBV11-2 ASSLITGGIPGYT
TRBJ2-5 TRBV30 AWSAGQVASGETQY
TRBJ1-4 TRBV6-6 ASSYGDSLPEKLF
TRBJ1-1 TRBV5-1 ASSAEPLNTEAF
TRBJ1-5 TRBV28 ASSKPTGGLPQH
TRBJ2-1 TRBV10-2 ASSEGSYNEQF
TRBJ2-5 TRBV6-2/TRBV6-3 ASSLGVILEETQY
TRBJ2-1 TRBV21-1 ASRACGQNNEQF
TRBJ2-3 TRBV4-1 ASSQELAGGRDTQY
TRBJ2-3 TRBV30 ASRLAGGDTQY
TRBJ2-1 TRBV12-3/TRBV12-4 ASSSLFEQF
TRBJ2-3 TRBV28 ASSFLDYSDTQY
TRBJ2-6 TRBV9 ASSSSTGANVLT
TRBJ2-7 TRBV28 ASRDGSSYEQY
TRBJ2-3 TRBV6-5 ASSYTRGTQY
TRBJ2-6 TRBV30 AWVLRGAGGANVLT
TRBJ2-5 TRBV11-2 ASRPELGETQY
TRBJ1-2 TRBV30 AWSALPGRDYGYT
TRBJ1-2 TRBV5-5 ASSFRTDVRGGYT
TRBJ1-1 TRBV11-3 ASRTGNSEAF
TRBJ2-2 TRBV11-2 ASSLDQWTSGIGELF
TRBJ1-2 TRBV19 ASTRQGKGYGYT
TRBJ1-5 TRBV10-3 AIRSASDQPQH
TRBJ2-6 TRBV9 ASSTRDRRSGANVLT
TRBJ2-7 TRBV12-5 ASGNPAGYYEQY
TRBJ2-1 TRBV11-3 ASSFGVGEQF